This T cell receptor beta chain was captured by sequencing in a study of shared clonotypes between healthy human individuals. Across the whole study: Three plates each covered CD4 naive and memory; CD8 naive two, CD8 memory one.

Study-level findings and limits: When naive CD4 clonotypes were compared across a few donors, around 5% were shared. Compared with clonotypes that all four donors shared, non-shared clonotypes had lower generation probabilities.

CDR3 size: 11 residues. Trimming took off 1 base at V and 9 bases at J, with 7 bases between the two ends. Germline V gene sequence: CDR1 MNHEY, CDR2 SVGAGI. Clones were sequenced by immunoSEQ multiplex PCR, and TCRdb holds only the in-frame ones, with some missing. The table records 1.6 million or so clones, 98% to 99% of them present only once. Comment on this clone: Antigen unknown.

This clonotype originated in a man in his thirties or forties in good health. Sequencing was done on a sample of naive CD4+ T cells sorted from blood. Subset meaning: CD45RA+ positively selected. The chain couples TRBV6-5 to TRBJ2-7; a possible D gene is TRBD1 (6 bases). The CDR3, as DNA: TGTGCCAGCAGTTACTTAGGGGGGCAGTACTTC. It yields the protein CASSYLGGQYF.